The clone carrying this T cell receptor (beta chain) has ten or more counts. What it recognizes is unknown. The sample comes from a study of breast tumors, draining lymph nodes, adjacent tissues. V shed 7 bases, J shed 1 base, and the junction held 4 bases outside the gene matches. The CDR3 loop spans 16 amino acids. Germline loops: CDR1 LNHDA, CDR2 SQIVND (reference sequence). Samples came from axillary lymph nodes draining the breast cancer. General study findings and limits: The lymph node origin of tumor T cells was framed as consistent with a hypothesis, not demonstrated. Compared with lymph nodes, tumors were less diverse; compared with nontumor tissue, more. Findings are consistent with lymph node origin and intratumoral expansion of most tumor T cells.

A single record per CDR3 protein comes from TCRdb applying MiXCR to the multiplex PCR reads. The sample shows 150,000 to 200,000 distinct CDR3 sequences, roughly 30% of them seen only once. This clonotype was obtained from a female donor with breast cancer. Some clones in this sample may be carry-over from other donors' samples. V gene TRBV19 combines with J gene TRBJ2-3, with TRBD2 matching 14 bases. Sequences were obtained from axillary lymph node tissue. The CDR3 nucleotides are TGTGCCAGTACCCAGGGACTAGCGGGGGGCACAGATACGCAGTATTTT. As protein: CASTQGLAGGTDTQYF.